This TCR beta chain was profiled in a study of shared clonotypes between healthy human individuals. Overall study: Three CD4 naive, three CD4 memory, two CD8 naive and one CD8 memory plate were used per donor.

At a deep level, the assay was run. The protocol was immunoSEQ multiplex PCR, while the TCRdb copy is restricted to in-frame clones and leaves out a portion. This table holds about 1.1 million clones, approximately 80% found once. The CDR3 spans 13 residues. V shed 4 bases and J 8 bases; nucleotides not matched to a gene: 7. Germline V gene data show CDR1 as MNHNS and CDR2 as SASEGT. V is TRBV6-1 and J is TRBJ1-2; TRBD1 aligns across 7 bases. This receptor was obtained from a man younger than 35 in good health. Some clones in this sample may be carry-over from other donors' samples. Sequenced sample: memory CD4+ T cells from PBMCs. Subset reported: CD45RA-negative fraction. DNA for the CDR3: TGTGCCAGCAGTGGTGGCAGGGGGAGAGGCTACACCTTC. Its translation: CASSGGRGRGYTF.